This T cell receptor beta chain comes out of a study of T cells in tuberculosis. Only in-frame clones appear in the TCRdb table, and some are missing; sequencing was by immunoSEQ multiplex PCR. Of 30,000 to 35,000 clones listed, more than 85% are singletons. This CDR3 region has 14 residues. Trimming shortened V by 10 bases and J by 0 bases, and 15 bases separated the two germline ends. Germline CDR1 SNHLY, CDR2 FYNNEI. This sample's time point: new active TB diagnosis, blood taken before or within 7 days of starting treatment. General study findings and limits: Active tuberculosis patients had shorter CDR3-alpha; the beta difference was nonsignificant.

Note on this clone: Its antigen is not known.

The sequence was collected from an adult with tuberculosis. This chain joins TRBV2 and TRBJ1-1, with a possible D match to TRBD1 (6 bases). The source was PBMCs, collected at tuberculosis diagnosis. CDR3 sequence (DNA): TGTGCCAACCCAAACAGGGACATGAACACTGAAGCTTTCTTT. Translation gives CANPNRDMNTEAFF.